This T cell receptor beta chain was captured in a study of shared clonotypes between healthy human individuals. Some clones are missing from TCRdb's copy, which holds only in-frame ones; the method was immunoSEQ multiplex PCR. This table holds around 500,000 clones, roughly 85% found once. The germline V gene has CDR1 GTSNPN and CDR2 SVGIG (reference sequence). There are 16 residues in the CDR3. V gave up 3 bases and J gave up 4 bases, with 18 bases separating them. This TCR derives from a woman between 40 and 55 years old in good health. Some clones in this sample may be carry-over from other donors' samples. The sequencing input was PBMCs. J is TRBJ1-4 and V is TRBV30; no reliable D call. The CDR3 loop reads CAWRPPLGPFNEKLFF. CDR3 bases: TGTGCCTGGAGACCCCCTCTGGGTCCCTTTAATGAAAAACTGTTTTTT.